This is a list of T cell receptor beta chains from one sample in a study of identical twins. Via MiXCR, TCRdb re-called the 5' RACE reads, giving one row per CDR3 protein. Counted here are 400,000 to 500,000 distinct CDR3 sequences, more than 13% occurring once; the ten biggest clones make up 0.8% to 1%. In addition, the sample was reused for a study of yellow fever vaccine responses in identical twins.

The sequenced sample was CD4+ T cells sorted from blood. These receptors were obtained from a woman between 18 and 30 years old in good health. CDR3s include the opening cysteine and the closing phenylalanine or tryptophan. A D gene is named only where the DNA matches it firmly. Clone size is given for some rows only: seen once, a few or many times, or a class if the clone is expanded.

>NA|TRBJ2-5|NA|TRBV7-2
CASSLAPGVQETQYF
TGTGCCAGCAGCTTAGCTCCGGGGGTGCAGGAGACCCAGTACTTC
>TRBD2|TRBJ2-1|NA|TRBV11-2
CASSFGRTSAYNEQFF
TGTGCCAGCAGCTTTGGGAGGACTAGCGCCTACAATGAGCAGTTCTTC
>NA|TRBJ2-2|few|TRBV10-3
CAISAAEGKNTGELFF
TGTGCCATCAGTGCGGCCGAGGGGAAGAACACCGGGGAGCTGTTTTTT
>NA|TRBJ1-2|NA|TRBV3-1
CASSQGGLGGYTF
TGTGCCAGCAGCCAAGGAGGGCTCGGGGGCTACACCTTC
>NA|TRBJ2-5|many|TRBV12-3/TRBV12-4
CASSLDRTTQYF
TGTGCCAGCAGCCTAGACAGGACAACCCAGTACTTC
>NA|TRBJ2-2|NA|TRBV14
CASRRDIGTGELFF
TGTGCCAGCAGGCGGGACATTGGAACCGGGGAGCTGTTTTTT
>NA|TRBJ2-1|NA|TRBV30
CAWSEGGRGNEQFF
TGTGCCTGGAGCGAGGGAGGCAGGGGCAATGAGCAGTTCTTC
>NA|TRBJ2-1|NA|TRBV7-8
CASSPRGTGRGQFF
TGTGCCAGCAGCCCGAGGGGAACCGGGCGGGGGCAGTTCTTC
>NA|TRBJ2-3|few|TRBV2
CAHIFQGTDTQYF
TGTGCCCATATCTTCCAGGGCACAGATACGCAGTATTTT
>NA|TRBJ2-1|few|TRBV19
CATRFGEQFF
TGTGCCACGAGATTCGGTGAGCAGTTCTTC
>TRBD1|TRBJ2-2|many|TRBV5-1
CASSLDGTGGVGELFF
TGCGCCAGCAGCTTGGACGGGACAGGGGGAGTCGGGGAGCTGTTTTTT
>NA|TRBJ2-5|NA|TRBV5-6
CASSLLTTQETQYF
TGTGCCAGCAGCTTGTTGACGACGCAAGAGACCCAGTACTTC
>TRBD1|TRBJ2-1|NA|TRBV5-1
CASSLGQGASYNEQFF
TGCGCCAGCAGCTTGGGGCAGGGGGCCTCTTACAATGAGCAGTTCTTC
>NA|TRBJ2-4|few|TRBV18
CASSPLPRAVVKDF
TGTGCCAGCTCACCACTCCCCCGTGCGGTTGTTAAGGACTTC
>NA|TRBJ2-5|NA|TRBV3-1
CASSQDWRQETQYF
TGTGCCAGCAGCCAAGATTGGAGACAAGAGACCCAGTACTTC
>TRBD2|TRBJ2-7|NA|TRBV10-3
CAITGTSENEQYF
TGTGCCATCACCGGGACTAGCGAAAACGAGCAGTACTTC
>NA|TRBJ2-1|many|TRBV7-2
CASSLWGGAGEQFF
TGTGCCAGCAGCTTGTGGGGGGGCGCAGGTGAGCAGTTCTTC
>NA|TRBJ2-1|NA|TRBV6-1
CASSPFRGTTYNEQFF
TGTGCCAGCAGTCCCTTCCGGGGGACCACATACAATGAGCAGTTCTTC
>TRBD2|TRBJ2-7|NA|TRBV7-2
CASSLRAGTSGYEQYF
TGTGCCAGCAGCTTAAGGGCTGGGACTAGCGGCTACGAGCAGTACTTC
>TRBD1|TRBJ2-7|NA|TRBV9
CASSPRTRPGQATYEQYF
TGTGCCAGCAGCCCCCGTACCCGACCGGGACAGGCGACCTACGAGCAGTACTTC
>NA|TRBJ2-5|many|TRBV4-3
CASSQDRGVGPVTQYF
TGCGCCAGCAGCCAAGACCGCGGGGTAGGCCCGGTGACCCAGTACTTC
>NA|TRBJ1-1|few|TRBV7-9
CASSLGAGKHTEAFF
TGTGCCAGCAGCTTAGGGGCAGGGAAACACACTGAAGCTTTCTTT
>TRBD2|TRBJ2-1|few|TRBV5-1
CASSPKTSGRGNEQFF
TGCGCCAGCAGCCCTAAGACTAGCGGGAGAGGAAATGAGCAGTTCTTC
>TRBD1|TRBJ2-7|few|TRBV27
CASSLMGSDRGKREQYF
TGTGCCAGCAGTTTAATGGGTTCGGACAGGGGTAAGCGCGAGCAGTACTTC
>NA|TRBJ2-7|few|TRBV5-1
CASSLAVQGYEQYF
TGCGCCAGCAGCTTGGCCGTTCAGGGCTACGAGCAGTACTTC
>NA|TRBJ2-5|NA|TRBV7-6
CASSLFTAGKETQYF
TGTGCCAGCAGCTTATTCACTGCAGGGAAAGAGACCCAGTACTTC
>NA|TRBJ2-7|NA|TRBV29-1
CSVVGRLVERQYF
TGCAGCGTTGTTGGTAGATTGGTAGAGCGGCAGTACTTC
>TRBD1|TRBJ1-6|few|TRBV27
CASRHTQGARDSPLHF
TGTGCCAGCAGGCATACTCAGGGGGCGAGAGATTCACCCCTCCACTTT
>TRBD1|TRBJ2-6|NA|TRBV12-3/TRBV12-4
CASRMTGGLSGANVLTF
TGTGCCAGCAGGATGACAGGGGGCCTTTCTGGGGCCAACGTCCTGACTTTC